This TCR beta chain was captured by sequencing in a study of regulatory T cells in long-lasting Graves disease. Study-level findings and limits: Less diverse TCR repertoires were seen in persistent Graves' patients than in newly diagnosed ones.

This CDR3 has 20 residues. Germline V gives CDR1 LNHNV, CDR2 YYDKDF (reference sequence). Both iRepertoire HTBI primers and Arm-PCR of CDR3 regions were used to build the TCR beta libraries. TCRdb used MiXCR to reprocess the multiplex PCR reads, holding one entry per CDR3 protein. Of about 460,000 distinct CDR3 sequences in the sample, less than 25% were seen once. Specified time point: persistent/refractory GD, antithyroid drugs over 5 years with positive TRAb. Scientists built the TCR library using RNA that was extracted from PBMCs. On this clonotype: Its antigen is currently unknown. Given a much more abundant clone one base away, this may be a read error.

The sample was peripheral blood mononuclear cells (PBMCs), taken when the disease was refractory, from a patient treated with antithyroid drugs. The J gene is TRBJ1-5, the V gene TRBV15; possible D gene TRBD1, 5 bases. The source of this sequence is a female donor with Graves disease. DNA for the CDR3: TGTGCCACCAGCAGGCGTGAAGGGGATCCGGCTATCAATCGCAATCAGCTCCAGCATTTT. Residues: CATSRREGDPAINRNQLQHF.